Following are 14 T cell receptor beta chains from one sample sequenced in a study of post-analysis software for immune sequencing data (dated by TCRdb to the mid-2010s). Overall study outcomes, separate from this receptor: Significantly higher frequencies in patients than in controls were found for about five TRBV segments, including TRBV5-6, TRBV5-1 and TRBV20-1.

The library was prepared using PCR. The reads were generated on an Illumina HiSeq 2500. To reduce PCR and sequencing biases, unique molecular identifiers were incorporated into the TCR beta cDNA libraries. TCRdb handled the public reads itself, with Q25 trimming in fastp and clone calling in MiXCR, and kept productive beta chains. Rows matching on CDR3 protein sequence are summarized as one entry with the most common DNA and genes. For this sample there are hundreds of thousands of distinct CDR3 sequences; 44% appear just once. The ten largest clonotypes hold 1.5% to 2% of the sample. These receptors are not linked to any known antigen. The sequenced material came from blood. Every receptor here comes from a girl aged 5-17 years with multiple sclerosis.

This chain connects TRBV13 to TRBJ1-1; D is unresolved. Per germline, CDR1 PRHDT and CDR2 FYEKMQ (reference sequence). The CDR3 runs 15 residues. The germline V and J ends were trimmed by 4 bases and 3 bases, with 15 bases remaining between them. This CDR3 reads CASSSRGEPYTEAFF. As DNA, the CDR3 is TGTGCCAGCAGCTCCCGGGGAGAGCCTTACACTGAAGCTTTCTTT.

The rearrangement uses TRBV20-1 and TRBJ2-2, with D unclear. The CDR3 is made up of 15 amino acids. Looked up from germline, CDR1 is DFQATT and CDR2 is SNEGSKA (reference sequence). Trimming left V 0 bases short and J 0 bases short, with 8 bases between. CDR3 DNA: TGCAGTGCTAGAGACATACAGTCGAACACCGGGGAGCTGTTTTTT. It translates to CSARDIQSNTGELFF.

On this clonotype itself: One end of the junction does not line up with germline, which may come from a read error. The chain has TRBV7-9 and TRBJ2-3; D is undetermined. The CDR3 loop spans 16 amino acids. The germline CDR1 and CDR2 sequences are SEHNR and FQNEAQ (reference sequence). The CDR3 region has the DNA TGTGCCAGCAGCTTACTCCACCCTATAGAGGCAGATACGCGGTATTTT. It is translated as CASSLLHPIEADTRYF.

The chain links TRBV6-2 or TRBV6-3 to TRBJ2-1, with D possibly TRBD1 on 5 matching bases. The V gene's germline CDR1 is MNHEY and CDR2 SVGEGT. V dropped 0 bases and J dropped 8 bases, with 11 bases sitting between them. This CDR3 contains 14 residues. The DNA for the CDR3 is TGTGCCAGCAGTTACTCGTGGCAGGGCCATGAGCAGTTCTTC. This gives the protein CASSYSWQGHEQFF.

J is TRBJ2-5 and V is TRBV4-1, with D maybe TRBD2 (6 bases). V was clipped by 3 bases and J by 5 bases, with 16 bases between them. Germline V lookup: CDR1 MGHRA, CDR2 YSYEKL. The CDR3 length is 15 residues. For the CDR3, the DNA is TGCGCCAGCAGCCAGGCTAGCGTCTGGGGGGAGACCCAGTACTTC. It translates to CASSQASVWGETQYF.

J is TRBJ2-5 and V is TRBV5-1, with 7 bases that match TRBD1. The junction had 1 base not matched to a gene; V was cut back by 0 bases and J by 2 bases. CDR3 length: 14 residues. Germline V gene sequence: CDR1 SGHRS, CDR2 YFSETQ. CDR3 sequence (DNA): TGCGCCAGCAGCTTGGTGGACAGGCAAGAGACCCAGTACTTC. Protein sequence: CASSLVDRQETQYF.

This clonotype showed up just a few times. The V and J genes are TRBV6-5 and TRBJ2-5; possible D gene TRBD1, 6 bases. V lost 6 bases to trimming and J lost 3 bases, with 11 bases between them. There are 13 residues in the CDR3. Germline values: CDR1 MNHEY, CDR2 SVGAGI. This chain's CDR3 is CASSWTDKETQYF. CDR3 nucleotide sequence: TGTGCCAGCAGCTGGACAGATAAAGAGACCCAGTACTTC.

Only a few counts were recorded for this clonotype. The genes are TRBV12-3 or TRBV12-4 and TRBJ2-7; D remains ambiguous. This CDR3 spans 14 amino acids. Trimming left V 4 bases short and J 1 base short, with 11 bases between. CDR3 nucleotides: TGTGCCAGCAGTTACGAGACGGAGTCCTACGAGCAGTACTTC. Its translation: CASSYETESYEQYF.

A few counts support this clonotype. This sequence joins TRBV20-1 and TRBJ1-5; weak D call: TRBD1 (5 bases). CDR1 DFQATT and CDR2 SNEGSKA come from the germline V gene (reference sequence). Trimming stripped 5 bases from V and 5 bases from J, with 10 bases between. The CDR3 has 12 residues. This chain's CDR3 is CSAAQGDQPQHF. The DNA of the CDR3 is TGCAGTGCTGCCCAGGGAGATCAGCCCCAGCATTTT.

The V gene is TRBV4-2, the J gene TRBJ2-3; the match to TRBD1 covers 8 bases. The CDR3 is 14 residues long. The germline V gene encodes CDR1 LGHNA and CDR2 YNFKEQ. V shed 1 base and J 7 bases; nucleotides not matched to a gene: 4. The CDR3 DNA follows: TGTGCCAGCAGCCAAGTGGGGACAGGCAATACGCAGTATTTT. Translating it yields CASSQVGTGNTQYF.

This clonotype was observed a handful of times. This sequence joins TRBV12-3 or TRBV12-4 and TRBJ2-7; possible D gene TRBD1, 5 bases. The CDR3 spans 13 residues. Trimming stripped 6 bases from V and 2 bases from J, with 11 bases between. This CDR3 is CASSKDNTYEQYF. The DNA for the CDR3 is TGTGCCAGCAGCAAGGACAATACCTACGAGCAGTACTTC.

The chain joins TRBV5-1 to TRBJ2-6; D not resolved. The CDR3 contains 15 residues. Germline CDR1 and CDR2: SGHRS and YFSETQ. V lost 5 bases to trimming and J lost 0 bases, with 9 bases between them. Here the CDR3 DNA reads TGCGCCAGCAGAGAACAGAGCTCTGGGGCCAACGTCCTGACTTTC. Its protein is CASREQSSGANVLTF.

The chain couples TRBV19 to TRBJ2-7, with a possible D match to TRBD1 (6 bases). This CDR3 region has 16 residues. Trimming took 1 base from V and 3 from J, leaving 16 bases between them. CDR1 LNHDA and CDR2 SQIVND come from the germline V gene (reference sequence). The CDR3 sequence: CASSIVYRELSYEQYF. As DNA, the CDR3 is TGTGCCAGTAGTATAGTGTACAGGGAACTCAGCTACGAGCAGTACTTC.

The rearrangement joins TRBV20-1 to TRBJ2-3; weak D call: TRBD2 (5 bases). The CDR3 sequence is 16 residues long. Germline CDR1 DFQATT, CDR2 SNEGSKA (reference sequence). V was pared by 1 base and J by 2 bases, with 16 bases between. The CDR3 nucleotides are TGCAGTGCTAGAGGCTCGACCACTAGATACACAGATACGCAGTATTTT. Residues: CSARGSTTRYTDTQYF.